This T cell receptor (beta chain) was sequenced for a study of patients and donors after allogeneic stem cell transplantation (dated by TCRdb to the early 2020s). This clonotype was observed at least ten times. Its antigen remains undetermined. Per-base quality was not reported, and no clone a single base away is much larger than it. Receptor amplification or capture employed RT-PCR. The reads were generated on a NextSeq 550. The public reads were reanalyzed by TCRdb: fastp trimming at Q25, MiXCR alignment, in-frame beta chains only. A single entry per CDR3 protein holds the most common genes and DNA from its merged rows. The sample table contains about 230,000 distinct CDR3 sequences; only one count was recorded for roughly 13% of them. Of the sample, 11% is held by the ten largest clones. The sample taken for sequencing was blood, either unsorted or a sorted T cell fraction (not recorded which). This TCR derives from a human donor who was either an allogeneic HSCT recipient or a stem cell or donor lymphocyte infusion donor (not recorded which). It is not recorded whose cells these are; they may come from a transplant donor.

The CDR3 region reads CASSLGDYGYTF. DNA sequence: TGCGCCAGCAGCTTGGGAGACTATGGCTACACCTTC. Recombination linked TRBV5-1 to TRBJ1-2, with no D gene named confidently. The junction carries 3 bases between V and J, which are trimmed by 0 bases and 3 bases respectively. Per the germline V gene, SGHRS is the CDR1 and YFSETQ is the CDR2. CDR3 length: 12 amino acids, cysteine to phenylalanine. The kept DNA is CDR3 alone, 36 bases in frame from the first base.